This TCR beta chain was recovered during a study of T cells in Graves' hyperthyroidism and ophthalmopathy. The CDR3 has 14 residues. Per the germline V gene, CDR1 is SGHKS and CDR2 is YYEKEE (reference sequence). Trimming left V 1 base short and J 2 bases short, with 10 bases between. This clonotype appeared many times. Researchers took RNA transcripts and amplified the TCR beta CDR3 regions from them. An initial round of RT-PCR targeting the TCR CDR3 relied on the HTBI primer set. MiXCR was run by TCRdb on the multiplex PCR reads, yielding one entry per CDR3 protein. The sample shows about 580,000 distinct CDR3 sequences, about 15% of them seen only once. Patients were excluded because of uncontrolled infection, other autoimmune disease, pregnancy or lactation.

The TCR comes from a woman aged 30 to 39 with Graves' hyperthyroidism that later progressed to Graves' ophthalmopathy. Sequenced input: blood. The rearrangement links TRBV5-5 to TRBJ2-7; D remains ambiguous. The CDR3 sequence is CASSLKEQTYEQYF. In DNA form, the CDR3 reads TGTGCCAGCAGCTTGAAGGAGCAGACCTACGAGCAGTACTTC. The full variable domain, rest sourced from reference TRBV5-5 and TRBJ2-7, is DAGVTQSPTHLIKTRGQQVTLRCSPISGHKSVSWYQQVLGQGPQFIFQYYEKEERGRGNFPDRFSARQFPNYSSELNVNALLLGDSALYLCASSLKEQTYEQYFGPGTRLTVT.